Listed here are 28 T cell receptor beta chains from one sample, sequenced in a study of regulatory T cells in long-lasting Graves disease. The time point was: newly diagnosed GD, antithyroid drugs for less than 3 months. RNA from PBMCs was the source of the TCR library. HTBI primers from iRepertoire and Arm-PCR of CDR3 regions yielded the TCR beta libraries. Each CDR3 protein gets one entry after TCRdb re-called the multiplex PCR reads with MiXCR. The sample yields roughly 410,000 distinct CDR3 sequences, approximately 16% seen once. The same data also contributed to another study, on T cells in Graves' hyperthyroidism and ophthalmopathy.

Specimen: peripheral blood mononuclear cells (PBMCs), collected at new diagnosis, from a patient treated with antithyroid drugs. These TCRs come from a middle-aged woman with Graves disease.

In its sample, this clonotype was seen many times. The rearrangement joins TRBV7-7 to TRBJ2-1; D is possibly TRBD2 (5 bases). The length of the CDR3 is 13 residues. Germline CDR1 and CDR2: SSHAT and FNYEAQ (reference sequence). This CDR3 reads CASEGPGSNEQFF. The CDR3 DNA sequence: TGTGCAAGCGAGGGCCCGGGCTCCAATGAGCAGTTCTTC.

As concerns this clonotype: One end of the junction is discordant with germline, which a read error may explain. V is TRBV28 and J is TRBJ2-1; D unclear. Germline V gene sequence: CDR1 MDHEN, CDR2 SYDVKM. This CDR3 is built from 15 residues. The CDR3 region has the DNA TGTGCCAGCAGTACCCTCACGGGTTTTGTAGAGACCCGGTACTTC. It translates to CASSTLTGFVETRYF.

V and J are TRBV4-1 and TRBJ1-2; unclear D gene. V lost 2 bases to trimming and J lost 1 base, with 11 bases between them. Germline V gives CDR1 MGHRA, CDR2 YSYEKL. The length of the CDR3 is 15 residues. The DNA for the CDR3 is TGCGCCAGCAGCCAACCCCTACAGCTTAACTATGGCTACACCTTC. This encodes CASSQPLQLNYGYTF.

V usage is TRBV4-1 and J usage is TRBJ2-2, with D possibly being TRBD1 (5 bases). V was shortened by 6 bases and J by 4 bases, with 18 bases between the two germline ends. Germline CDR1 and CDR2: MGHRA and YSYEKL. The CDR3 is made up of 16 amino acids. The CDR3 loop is CASRKRAQDLTGELFF. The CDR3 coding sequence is TGCGCCAGCAGGAAAAGGGCACAGGACCTCACCGGGGAGCTGTTTTTT.

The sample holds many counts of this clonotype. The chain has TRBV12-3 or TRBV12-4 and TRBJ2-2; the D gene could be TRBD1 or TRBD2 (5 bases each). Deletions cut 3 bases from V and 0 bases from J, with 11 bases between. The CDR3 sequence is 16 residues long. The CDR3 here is CASSFSQGPNTGELFF. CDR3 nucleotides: TGTGCCAGCAGTTTTTCCCAGGGACCGAACACCGGGGAGCTGTTTTTT.

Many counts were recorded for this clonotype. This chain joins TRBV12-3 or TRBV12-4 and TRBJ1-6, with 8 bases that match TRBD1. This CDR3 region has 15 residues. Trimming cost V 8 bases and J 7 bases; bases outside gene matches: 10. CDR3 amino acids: CASGLLTGDNSPLHF. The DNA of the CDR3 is TGTGCCAGCGGTCTTCTGACAGGGGACAATTCACCCCTCCACTTT.

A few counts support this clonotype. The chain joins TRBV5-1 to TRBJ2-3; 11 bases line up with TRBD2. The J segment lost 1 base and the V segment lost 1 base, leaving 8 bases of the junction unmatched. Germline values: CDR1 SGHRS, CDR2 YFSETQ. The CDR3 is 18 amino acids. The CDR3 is CASSLFGTSGSGTDTQYF. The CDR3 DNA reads TGCGCCAGCAGCTTGTTTGGGACTAGCGGCTCTGGCACAGATACGCAGTATTTT.

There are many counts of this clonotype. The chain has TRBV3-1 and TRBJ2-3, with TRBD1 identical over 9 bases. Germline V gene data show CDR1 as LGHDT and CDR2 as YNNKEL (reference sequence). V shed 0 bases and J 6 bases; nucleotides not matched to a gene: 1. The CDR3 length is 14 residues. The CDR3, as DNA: TGTGCCAGCAGCCAAGACGGGACAGGGGATACGCAGTATTTT. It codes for CASSQDGTGDTQYF.

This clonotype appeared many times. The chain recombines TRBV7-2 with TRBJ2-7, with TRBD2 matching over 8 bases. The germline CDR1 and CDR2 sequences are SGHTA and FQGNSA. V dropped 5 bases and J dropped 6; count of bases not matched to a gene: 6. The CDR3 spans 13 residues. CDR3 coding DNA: TGTGCCAGCAGCCCCCATAGCGGGACCGAGCAGTACTTC. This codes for CASSPHSGTEQYF.

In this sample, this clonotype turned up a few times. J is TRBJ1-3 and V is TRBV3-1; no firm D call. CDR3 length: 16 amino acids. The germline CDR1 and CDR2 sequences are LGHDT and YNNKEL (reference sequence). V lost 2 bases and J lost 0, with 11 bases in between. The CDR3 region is CASSQLPTDSGNTIYF. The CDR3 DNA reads TGTGCCAGCAGCCAACTCCCGACTGACTCTGGAAACACCATATATTTT.

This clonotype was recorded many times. The CDR3 DNA sequence: TGTGCCAGCAGGGGACTGGATCAAGAGCAGTTCTTC. Protein product: CASRGLDQEQFF. The chain joins TRBV12-3 or TRBV12-4 to TRBJ2-1; a weak D match, TRBD2 (6 bases). Trimming stripped 6 bases from V and 10 bases from J, with 13 bases between. The CDR3 is 12 residues long.

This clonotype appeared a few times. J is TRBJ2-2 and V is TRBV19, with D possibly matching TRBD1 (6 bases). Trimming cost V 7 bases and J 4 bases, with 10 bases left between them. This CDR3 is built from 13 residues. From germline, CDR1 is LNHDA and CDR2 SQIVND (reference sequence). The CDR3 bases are TGTGCCAGTAACTGGGGGCCCACCGGGGAGCTGTTTTTT. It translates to CASNWGPTGELFF.

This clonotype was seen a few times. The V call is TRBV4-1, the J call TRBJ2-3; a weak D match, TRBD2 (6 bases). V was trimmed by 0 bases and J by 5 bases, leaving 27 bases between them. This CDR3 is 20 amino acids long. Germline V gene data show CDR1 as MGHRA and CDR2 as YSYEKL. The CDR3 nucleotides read TGCGCCAGCAGCCAAGAGCGGGTGAGGAGCACTAGGCGGGATGGAGATACGCAGTATTTT. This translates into CASSQERVRSTRRDGDTQYF.

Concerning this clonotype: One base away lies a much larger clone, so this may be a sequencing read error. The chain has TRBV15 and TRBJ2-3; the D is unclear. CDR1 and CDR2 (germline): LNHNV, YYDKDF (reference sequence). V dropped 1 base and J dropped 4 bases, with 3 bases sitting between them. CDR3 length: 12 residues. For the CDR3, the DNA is TGTGCCACCAGCAGAGGGCCAGATACGCAGTATTTT. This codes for CATSRGPDTQYF.

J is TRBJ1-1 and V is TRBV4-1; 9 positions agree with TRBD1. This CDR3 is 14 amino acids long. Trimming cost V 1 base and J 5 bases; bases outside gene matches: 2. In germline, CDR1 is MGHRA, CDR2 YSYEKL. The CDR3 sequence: CASSQADRGTEAFF. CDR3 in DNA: TGCGCCAGCAGCCAAGCCGACAGGGGGACTGAAGCTTTCTTT.

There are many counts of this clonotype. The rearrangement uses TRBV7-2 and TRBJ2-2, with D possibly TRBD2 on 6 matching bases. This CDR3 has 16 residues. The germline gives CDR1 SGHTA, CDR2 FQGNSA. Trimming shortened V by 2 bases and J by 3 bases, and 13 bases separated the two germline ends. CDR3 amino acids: CASSLFGGGDTGELFF. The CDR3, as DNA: TGTGCCAGCAGCTTATTTGGGGGAGGAGACACCGGGGAGCTGTTTTTT.

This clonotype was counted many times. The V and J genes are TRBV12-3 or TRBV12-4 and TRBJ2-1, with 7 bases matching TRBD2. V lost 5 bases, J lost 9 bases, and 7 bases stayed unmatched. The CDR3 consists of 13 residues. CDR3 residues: CASSIGGFGEQFF. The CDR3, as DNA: TGTGCCAGCAGTATCGGGGGGTTTGGTGAGCAGTTCTTC.

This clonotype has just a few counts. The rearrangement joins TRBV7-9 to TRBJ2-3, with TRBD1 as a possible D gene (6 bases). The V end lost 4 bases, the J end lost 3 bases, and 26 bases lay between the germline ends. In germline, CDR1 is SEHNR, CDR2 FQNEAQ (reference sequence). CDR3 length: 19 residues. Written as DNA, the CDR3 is TGTGCCAGCAGCTCACGGCGACTAATAACAGGGAAGAAGACAGATACGCAGTATTTT. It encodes CASSSRRLITGKKTDTQYF.

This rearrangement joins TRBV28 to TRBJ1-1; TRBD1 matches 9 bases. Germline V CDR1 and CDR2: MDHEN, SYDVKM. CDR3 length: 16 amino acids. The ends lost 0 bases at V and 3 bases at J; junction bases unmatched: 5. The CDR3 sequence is CASSLWTGGWDTEAFF. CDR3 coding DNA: TGTGCCAGCAGTTTATGGACAGGGGGGTGGGACACTGAAGCTTTCTTT.

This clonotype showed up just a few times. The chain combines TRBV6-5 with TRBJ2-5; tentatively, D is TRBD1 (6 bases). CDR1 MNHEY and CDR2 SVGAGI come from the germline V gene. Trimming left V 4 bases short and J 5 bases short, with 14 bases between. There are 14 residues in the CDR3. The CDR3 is CASSFSQGRETQYF. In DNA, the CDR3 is TGTGCCAGCAGTTTCTCACAGGGCCGGGAGACCCAGTACTTC.

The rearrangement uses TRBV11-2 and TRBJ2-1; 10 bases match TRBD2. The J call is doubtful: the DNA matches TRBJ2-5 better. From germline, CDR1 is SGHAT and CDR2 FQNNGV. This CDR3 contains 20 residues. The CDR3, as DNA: TGTGCCAGCAGCTTAGAGGGGTGGGGGCTAGCGGGAGAGATGGGAGAGACCCAGTACTTC. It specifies CASSLEGWGLAGEMGETQYF.

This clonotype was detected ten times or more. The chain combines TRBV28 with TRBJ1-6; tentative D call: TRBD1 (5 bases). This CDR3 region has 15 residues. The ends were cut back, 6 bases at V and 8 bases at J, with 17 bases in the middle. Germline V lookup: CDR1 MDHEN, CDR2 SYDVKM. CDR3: CASRAGTLVDSPLHF. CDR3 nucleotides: TGTGCCAGCAGGGCCGGGACCCTTGTAGATTCACCCCTCCACTTT.

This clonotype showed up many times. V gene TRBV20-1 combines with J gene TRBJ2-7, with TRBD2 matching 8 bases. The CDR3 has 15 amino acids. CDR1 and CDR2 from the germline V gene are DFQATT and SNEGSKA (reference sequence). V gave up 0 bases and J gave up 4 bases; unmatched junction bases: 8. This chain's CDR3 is CSARDPSGSTYEQYF. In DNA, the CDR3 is TGCAGTGCTAGAGATCCCAGCGGGAGTACGTACGAGCAGTACTTC.

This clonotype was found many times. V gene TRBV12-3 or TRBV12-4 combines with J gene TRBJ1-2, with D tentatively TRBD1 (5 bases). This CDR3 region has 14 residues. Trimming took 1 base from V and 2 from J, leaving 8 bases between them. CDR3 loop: CASSLGGSNYGYTF. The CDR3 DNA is TGTGCCAGCAGTTTAGGGGGCTCAAACTATGGCTACACCTTC.

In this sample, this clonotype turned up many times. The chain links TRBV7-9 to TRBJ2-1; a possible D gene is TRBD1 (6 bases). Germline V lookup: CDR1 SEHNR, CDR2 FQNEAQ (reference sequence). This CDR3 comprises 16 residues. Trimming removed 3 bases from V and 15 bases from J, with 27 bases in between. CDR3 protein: CASSFRIAGQHKDWFF. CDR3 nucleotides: TGTGCCAGCAGCTTCCGAATCGCCGGACAGCATAAAGACTGGTTCTTC. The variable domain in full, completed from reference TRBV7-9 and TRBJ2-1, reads DTGVSQNPRHKITKRGQNVTFRCDPISEHNRLYWYRQTLGQGPEFLTYFQNEAQLEKSRLLSDRFSAERPKGSFSTLEIQRTEQGDSAMYLCASSFRIAGQHKDWFFGPGTRLTVL.

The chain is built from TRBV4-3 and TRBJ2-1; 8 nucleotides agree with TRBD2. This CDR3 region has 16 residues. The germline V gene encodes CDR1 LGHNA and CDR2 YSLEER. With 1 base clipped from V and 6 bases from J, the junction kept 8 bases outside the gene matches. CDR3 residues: CASSQVAGGGFNEQFF. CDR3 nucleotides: TGCGCCAGCAGCCAAGTGGCGGGAGGTGGGTTCAATGAGCAGTTCTTC.

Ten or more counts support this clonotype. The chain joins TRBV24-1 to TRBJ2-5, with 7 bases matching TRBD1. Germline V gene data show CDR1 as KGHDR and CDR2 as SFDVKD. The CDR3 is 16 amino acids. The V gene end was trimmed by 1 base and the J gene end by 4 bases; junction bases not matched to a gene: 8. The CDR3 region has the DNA TGTGCCACCAGTGATTTCACTCGCGACAGGGCAGAGACCCAGTACTTC. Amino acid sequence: CATSDFTRDRAETQYF.

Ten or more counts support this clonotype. DNA of the CDR3: TGTGCCCGGGGCGTACTAGCGGGAGGGACCAATGAGCAGTTCTTC. It codes for CARGVLAGGTNEQFF. The chain recombines TRBV30 with TRBJ2-1; 13 bases are shared with TRBD2. CDR1 and CDR2 (germline): GTSNPN, SVGIG (reference sequence). Trimming took 8 bases from V and 6 from J; bases not matched to a gene: 10. CDR3 length: 15 amino acids.